The rows below give T cell receptor beta chains drawn from one sample of a study of T cell responses to AZD1222 COVID-19 vaccine. Assay used: immunoSEQ multiplex PCR; TCRdb lists only in-frame clones, some missing. The repertoire has about 120,000 clones, roughly 90% of them found once; the top ten carry less than 4.5%. The sequencing here drew on peripheral blood, taken on day 0 of AZD1222 vaccination. The receptors shown here come from an adult in good health. Each CDR3 is given with its conserved first and last residue. The D gene is left open where the match is weak. Size tells how often a clone was seen (once, few, many) or the class of an expanded clone, and some rows leave it out.

CDR3aa	CDR3nt	len	v_gene	d_gene	abundance	j_gene
CASSYSDLFKTEQYF	TGTGCCAGCAGTTACTCGGACTTATTCAAAACGGAGCAGTACTTC	15	TRBV6-5	.	.	TRBJ2-7
CASSSGGTSREQYF	TGTGCCAGCAGCTCGGGCGGGACTTCCCGCGAGCAGTACTTC	14	TRBV11-3	.	.	TRBJ2-7
CASRFRHQQETQYF	TGTGCCAGCAGATTCCGGCACCAGCAAGAGACCCAGTACTTC	14	TRBV6-5	.	.	TRBJ2-5
CASKGLAKNIQYF	TGTGCCAGCAAGGGGCTAGCCAAAAACATTCAGTACTTC	13	TRBV7-9	.	.	TRBJ2-4
CASSSRRGEGYTF	TGTGCCAGTAGTAGTCGCAGGGGGGAGGGCTACACCTTC	13	TRBV19	TRBD1	.	TRBJ1-2
CASSIAVRYYGYTF	TGTGCCAGTAGTATTGCCGTGCGGTACTATGGCTACACCTTC	14	TRBV19	.	once	TRBJ1-2
CASSQPKGLTSEGPQHF	TGTGCCAGCAGCCAACCAAAGGGACTGACTTCCGAGGGGCCCCAGCATTTT	17	TRBV7-9	.	.	TRBJ1-5
CASSTWDSSNYGYTF	TGTGCCAGCAGCACCTGGGACAGTAGTAACTATGGCTACACCTTC	15	TRBV7-9	TRBD1	.	TRBJ1-2
CASSSHRDQPQHF	TGTGCCAGCAGCTCTCACAGGGATCAGCCCCAGCATTTT	13	TRBV7-8	.	.	TRBJ1-5
CASSESFSTGGNSPLHF	TGTGCCAGCAGCGAGTCCTTTTCGACAGGTGGTAATTCACCCCTCCACTTT	17	TRBV7-2	.	.	TRBJ1-6
CASSMRTSTGYGNTIYF	TGTGCCAGTAGTATGCGGACGTCTACAGGGTACGGAAACACCATATATTTT	17	TRBV19	.	.	TRBJ1-3
CASRQRRDTEAFF	TGTGCCAGCAGGCAGAGGAGGGACACTGAAGCTTTCTTT	13	TRBV12-3/TRBV12-4	.	.	TRBJ1-1
CASSYRLGEAFF	TGTGCCAGCAGTTACCGGCTGGGTGAAGCTTTCTTT	12	TRBV6-5	.	.	TRBJ1-1
CASSSGTPLTDTQYF	TGCGCCAGCAGCTCCGGGACACCTCTAACAGATACGCAGTATTTT	15	TRBV5-1	.	.	TRBJ2-3
CASSFGQLGYTF	TGTGCCAGCAGTTTCGGACAGCTTGGCTACACCTTC	12	TRBV12-3/TRBV12-4	.	.	TRBJ1-2
CASSYTAASGDTQYF	TGTGCCAGCAGTTACACAGCGGCCTCAGGAGATACGCAGTATTTT	15	TRBV6-6	.	.	TRBJ2-3
CASSQGTRTDTQYF	TGCGCCAGCAGCCAAGGTACCCGCACAGATACGCAGTATTTT	14	TRBV4-3	.	.	TRBJ2-3
CASTASGTGGNSYEQYF	TGTGCCAGTACCGCCTCTGGGACAGGGGGCAATTCCTACGAGCAGTACTTC	17	TRBV19	TRBD1	.	TRBJ2-7
CASSIGFRGRKVNTEAFF	TGTGCCAGTAGTATAGGTTTCCGGGGGCGAAAGGTGAACACTGAAGCTTTCTTT	18	TRBV19	.	.	TRBJ1-1
CASSPGVLYGYTF	TGTGCCAGCAGCCCCGGGGTACTCTATGGCTACACCTTC	13	TRBV9	.	.	TRBJ1-2
CASSSQFGRGGETQYF	TGTGCCAGCAGCTCCCAATTCGGCAGGGGAGGGGAGACCCAGTACTTC	16	TRBV7-9	.	.	TRBJ2-5
CASSVGGQGGDQPQHF	TGTGCCAGCAGCGTAGGGGGGCAGGGTGGCGACCAGCCCCAGCATTTT	16	TRBV9	.	.	TRBJ1-5
CASSYEYSRNGELFF	TGTGCCAGCAGTTACGAATACAGCCGGAACGGGGAGCTGTTTTTT	15	TRBV6-2/TRBV6-3	.	.	TRBJ2-2
CASREGRKADYGYTF	TGTGCCAGTAGAGAAGGGCGGAAGGCGGACTATGGCTACACCTTC	15	TRBV19	.	.	TRBJ1-2
CASSPGPGTGELFF	TGTGCCAGCAGCCCAGGGCCGGGCACCGGGGAGCTGTTTTTT	14	TRBV7-3	.	once	TRBJ2-2
CASSSHDTYEQYF	TGTGCCAGCAGTTCCCACGACACGTACGAGCAGTACTTC	13	TRBV12-3/TRBV12-4	.	.	TRBJ2-7
CASSTDSITEAFF	TGTGCCAGCTCAACGGACAGCATCACTGAAGCTTTCTTT	13	TRBV18	.	.	TRBJ1-1
CASKGGLASTEAFF	TGTGCCAGCAAAGGGGGGCTAGCTTCCACTGAAGCTTTCTTT	14	TRBV2	.	.	TRBJ1-1
CASARDSNQPQHF	TGTGCCAGCGCGCGAGATAGCAATCAGCCCCAGCATTTT	13	TRBV28	.	.	TRBJ1-5
CASSPRQGANTEAFF	TGTGCCAGCTCACCTCGCCAGGGGGCGAACACTGAAGCTTTCTTT	15	TRBV18	TRBD1	.	TRBJ1-1
CASSFARTGENEQFF	TGTGCCAGCAGCTTCGCCCGGACAGGGGAAAATGAGCAGTTCTTC	15	TRBV5-5	TRBD1	.	TRBJ2-1
CASSNREQGNTGELFF	TGTGCCAGCAGCAACCGTGAACAGGGGAACACCGGGGAGCTGTTTTTT	16	TRBV21-1	.	.	TRBJ2-2
CASGSRPLLDTQYF	TGTGCTAGTGGTTCCCGCCCTCTTTTGGATACGCAGTATTTT	14	TRBV12-5	.	.	TRBJ2-3
CASSPPMGNYGYTF	TGTGCCAGCTCACCACCAATGGGAAACTATGGCTACACCTTC	14	TRBV18	.	.	TRBJ1-2
CASSDSMTGDRDIINYGYTF	TGTGCCAGCAGTGACTCGATGACCGGAGACAGGGATATAATTAACTATGGCTACACCTTC	20	TRBV6-4	TRBD1	.	TRBJ1-2
CASSYGYGYTF	TGTGCCAGCAGTTACGGATATGGCTACACCTTC	11	TRBV6-5	.	.	TRBJ1-2
CASARGGAPGEQYF	TGTGCTAGTGCCCGGGGGGGGGCTCCGGGGGAGCAGTACTTC	14	TRBV12-5	TRBD2	.	TRBJ2-7
CASSSGTGVYEQYF	TGCGCCAGCAGCTCCGGGACAGGGGTCTACGAGCAGTACTTC	14	TRBV5-1	TRBD1	.	TRBJ2-7
CATSGVNQPQHF	TGTGCCACGTCAGGGGTGAATCAGCCCCAGCATTTT	12	TRBV6-5	.	.	TRBJ1-5
CASSPQGANTEAFF	TGTGCCAGCAGCCCTCAAGGGGCCAACACTGAAGCTTTCTTT	14	TRBV9	.	.	TRBJ1-1
CASSLEGLADTQYF	TGTGCCAGCAGCTTAGAGGGACTCGCAGATACGCAGTATTTT	14	TRBV11-3	.	.	TRBJ2-3
CASNLGQWTSEQYF	TGTGCCAGCAACTTGGGACAGTGGACGTCCGAGCAGTACTTC	14	TRBV6-1	TRBD1	.	TRBJ2-7